These 13 T cell receptor beta chains were sequenced from one sample in a study of shared clonotypes between healthy human individuals (dated by TCRdb to 2019 to 2021). The protocol used for the library was the immunoSEQ multiplex PCR assay. TCRdb limited this immuneACCESS table to in-frame rearrangements with V and J called. A share of clones is missing; checked studies link under half to unresolved V genes, and the rest is unexplained. This sample holds hundreds of thousands of clones; roughly 73% were observed only once. 1.5% to 2% of the sample rests with the top ten. The sequenced sample was memory CD4+ T cells sorted from blood. In the paper's terms, the cell subset or site label means: CD45RA-negative fraction. Source of these receptors: a woman aged 25 to 39 in good health.

The V gene is TRBV29-1, the J gene TRBJ2-6, with TRBD2 matching 11 bases. Germline V gene lookup returns CDR1 SQVTM and CDR2 ANQGSEA. V lost 7 bases to trimming and J lost 4 bases; unmatched junction nucleotides: 18. The CDR3 has 19 amino acids. CDR3 nucleotide sequence: TGCAGCGCCTCCGGGACTAGCGGTTCTTACGGGGCCGGGGCCAACGTCCTGACTTTC. Translation: CSASGTSGSYGAGANVLTF. The variable domain in full, completed from reference TRBV29-1 and TRBJ2-6, reads SAVISQKPSRDICQRGTSLTIQCQVDSQVTMMFWYRQQPGQSLTLIATANQGSEATYESGFVIDKFPISRPNLTFSTLTVSNMSPEDSSIYLCSASGTSGSYGAGANVLTFGAGSRLTVL.

The chain is built from TRBV28 and TRBJ1-5; 9 bases are shared with TRBD1. CDR3 length equals 17 residues. CDR1 and CDR2 from the germline V gene are MDHEN and SYDVKM. Germline trimming cut 3 bases from V and 0 bases from J; bases unmatched to any gene: 6. Written as DNA, the CDR3 is TGTGCCAGCAGTTTGGGGACAGGGCGTTATAGCAATCAGCCCCAGCATTTT. Translated, it gives CASSLGTGRYSNQPQHF.

The rearrangement uses TRBV6-6 and TRBJ2-1, with 10 nucleotides matching TRBD2. V gave up 6 bases and J gave up 8 bases; unmatched junction bases: 13. The CDR3 sequence is 16 residues long. The germline CDR1 and CDR2 sequences are MNHNY and SVGAGI (reference sequence). The CDR3 coding sequence is TGTGCCAGCAGCCCGACTGGACTAGCGGATACGGATGAGCAGTTCTTC. The encoded protein is CASSPTGLADTDEQFF.

The genes are TRBV2 and TRBJ1-4; the D gene is possibly TRBD1 (6 bases). Between the trimmed V and J ends, which lost 6 bases and 1 base, there was a span of 12 bases. Germline CDR1 is SNHLY and CDR2 is FYNNEI. The CDR3 is 15 residues long. The chain's CDR3 is CASRVKQGTNEKLFF. The CDR3 nucleotides are TGTGCCAGCAGGGTAAAACAGGGAACTAATGAAAAACTGTTTTTT.

The chain is built from TRBV7-9 and TRBJ2-7; D unresolved. Trimming removed 0 bases at V and 7 bases at J, with 13 bases between. In germline, CDR1 is SEHNR, CDR2 FQNEAQ (reference sequence). CDR3 length equals 14 residues. CDR3 residues: CASSLALRTFEQYF. The DNA for the CDR3 is TGTGCCAGCAGCTTAGCGCTACGGACCTTTGAGCAGTACTTC.

This clone was counted a few times. The chain has TRBV19 and TRBJ2-1; TRBD1 matches 8 bases. V trimming: 6 bases; J trimming: 1 base; junction bases outside the gene matches: 8. Germline V lookup: CDR1 LNHDA, CDR2 SQIVND (reference sequence). The CDR3 covers 16 residues. CDR3: CASRSRGTGSYNEQFF. For the CDR3, the DNA is TGTGCCAGTAGAAGCCGTGGGACAGGTTCCTACAATGAGCAGTTCTTC.

V and J are TRBV14 and TRBJ2-7; D gene ambiguous. The CDR3 sequence is 14 residues long. The germline gives CDR1 SGHDN, CDR2 FVKESK. Trimming took off 3 bases at V and 5 bases at J, with 14 bases between the two ends. The CDR3 DNA reads TGTGCCAGCAGCCAGCAAAAGGGAATCAACGAGCAGTACTTC. Amino acids: CASSQQKGINEQYF.

V usage is TRBV28 and J usage is TRBJ2-3; perhaps D is TRBD1 or TRBD2 (5 bases each). Germline V lookup: CDR1 MDHEN, CDR2 SYDVKM. The ends were cut back, 3 bases at V and 2 bases at J, with 18 bases in the middle. This CDR3 is built from 17 residues. The CDR3 reads CASSFQTARGDTDTQYF. The CDR3 bases are TGTGCCAGCAGTTTCCAGACAGCGAGGGGTGACACAGATACGCAGTATTTT.

CDR3 in amino acids: CASSQDPGRGLETQYF. DNA for the CDR3: TGTGCCAGCAGCCAAGATCCGGGTAGGGGGTTGGAGACCCAGTACTTC. This rearrangement joins TRBV14 to TRBJ2-5; tentative D call: TRBD1 (6 bases). The CDR3 consists of 16 residues. V was trimmed by 0 bases and J by 5 bases, leaving 16 bases between them. Germline V gene sequence: CDR1 SGHDN, CDR2 FVKESK. The full variable domain, its missing parts supplied by reference TRBV14 and TRBJ2-5, is EAGVTQFPSHSVIEKGQTVTLRCDPISGHDNLYWYRRVMGKEIKFLLHFVKESKQDESGMPNNRFLAERTGGTYSTLKVQPAELEDSGVYFCASSQDPGRGLETQYFGPGTRLLVL.

The chain employs TRBV15 and TRBJ1-5; no definite D call. CDR1 and CDR2 (germline): LNHNV, YYDKDF (reference sequence). The CDR3 is 15 amino acids. V was trimmed by 0 bases and J by 3 bases, leaving 9 bases between them. Here the CDR3 reads CATSREKRLNQPQHF. CDR3 sequence (DNA): TGTGCCACCAGCAGAGAAAAGAGGCTCAATCAGCCCCAGCATTTT.

CDR3 amino acids: CASSRRAPAQYF. The CDR3 nucleotides are TGTGCCAGCAGTAGACGGGCGCCTGCCCAGTACTTC. V and J are TRBV2 and TRBJ2-5; D unresolved. V dropped 5 bases and J dropped 9 bases, with 13 bases sitting between them. The CDR3 totals 12 residues. Germline V gene data show CDR1 as SNHLY and CDR2 as FYNNEI.

Only a few counts were recorded for this clone. Other nucleotide sequences in the sample specify the same CDR3. The chain joins TRBV7-3 to TRBJ1-1; D is unresolved. This CDR3 region has 13 residues. Germline V CDR1 and CDR2: SGHTA, FQGTGA. V was shortened by 1 base and J by 1 base, with 4 bases between the two germline ends. The CDR3 is CASSLSGNTEAFF. The DNA for the CDR3 is TGTGCCAGCAGCTTAAGTGGGAACACTGAAGCTTTCTTT. The variable domain in full, with the rest retrieved from reference TRBV7-3 and TRBJ1-1, is GAGVSQTPSNKVTEKGKYVELRCDPISGHTALYWYRQSLGQGPEFLIYFQGTGAADDSGLPNDRFFAVRPEGSVSTLKIQRTERGDSAVYLCASSLSGNTEAFFGQGTRLTVV.

The rearrangement uses TRBV18 and TRBJ2-5, with TRBD1 matching 8 bases. Germline V gene lookup returns CDR1 KGHSH and CDR2 LQKENI. V was pared by 3 bases and J by 3 bases, with 3 bases of the junction left unmatched. This CDR3 has 14 amino acids. CDR3 sequence (DNA): TGTGCCAGCTCACCGAGGGGACAGGAAGAGACCCAGTACTTC. Translation gives CASSPRGQEETQYF.